Following are 11 T cell receptor beta chains from one sample sequenced in a study of T cells after somatic rescue of genetic block. Sequencing was performed with immunoSEQ multiplex PCR; in TCRdb, only in-frame clones are kept and a portion is missing. The data show approximately 65,000 clones, 85% to 95% seen once. Sequenced: peripheral blood mononuclear cells (PBMCs). Receptor source: a man between 35 and 55 years old.

The chain carries TRBV11-2 and TRBJ2-1; TRBD1 might be the D (5 bases). The CDR3 loop spans 14 amino acids. CDR1 SGHAT and CDR2 FQNNGV come from the germline V gene. Deletions cut 0 bases from V and 8 bases from J, with 11 bases between. The CDR3 spells CASSLDSGHDEQFF. For the CDR3, the DNA is TGTGCCAGCAGCTTAGATTCAGGGCATGATGAGCAGTTCTTC.

The gene calls are TRBV6-5 and TRBJ1-1, with D perhaps TRBD1 (5 bases). Per germline, CDR1 MNHEY and CDR2 SVGAGI. The CDR3 is 14 amino acids. Trimming shortened V by 4 bases and J by 1 base, and 10 bases separated the two germline ends. The CDR3 spells CASSFRQRNTEAFF. As DNA, the CDR3 is TGTGCCAGCAGTTTTAGACAGCGGAACACTGAAGCTTTCTTT.

The rearrangement uses TRBV5-1 and TRBJ1-3; 8 positions agree with TRBD1. CDR1 is SGHRS, CDR2 YFSETQ, per germline. The ends lost 4 bases at V and 1 base at J; junction bases unmatched: 4. This CDR3 has 15 amino acids. The CDR3 here is CASSRGQASGNTIYF. The CDR3 coding sequence is TGCGCCAGCAGCAGGGGACAGGCGTCTGGAAACACCATATATTTT.

CDR3 bases: TGCGCCAGCAGCCAAGATAGCAATCAGCCCCAGCATTTT. It is translated as CASSQDSNQPQHF. This chain connects TRBV4-1 to TRBJ1-5; D is uncertain. The ends were cut back, 0 bases at V and 0 bases at J, with 0 bases in the middle. CDR1 MGHRA and CDR2 YSYEKL come from the germline V gene. The CDR3 is 13 amino acids.

The chain couples TRBV5-1 to TRBJ1-3; D unclear. Trimming shortened V by 1 base and J by 0 bases, and 11 bases separated the two germline ends. The CDR3 loop spans 16 amino acids. The germline CDR1 and CDR2 sequences are SGHRS and YFSETQ. CDR3 residues: CASSLNRASSGNTIYF. The CDR3, as DNA: TGCGCCAGCAGCTTGAACAGAGCCTCCTCTGGAAACACCATATATTTT.

The J gene is TRBJ2-7, the V gene TRBV18; possible D gene TRBD1, 5 bases. The CDR3 runs 13 residues. Trimming removed 2 bases at V and 5 bases at J, with 10 bases between. Germline V gene sequence: CDR1 KGHSH, CDR2 LQKENI. The CDR3 region has the DNA TGTGCCAGCTCACCAGATGGGGCGGACGAGCAGTACTTC. Its protein is CASSPDGADEQYF.

The chain uses TRBV11-2 and TRBJ2-3, with D tentatively TRBD2 (5 bases). CDR3 size: 18 residues. Germline V gene lookup returns CDR1 SGHAT and CDR2 FQNNGV. Trimming took off 2 bases at V and 5 bases at J, with 23 bases between the two ends. The CDR3 bases are TGTGCCAGCAGCTTAATGGAGACTACCCCCGCTCAGCTAGATACGCAGTATTTT. It translates to CASSLMETTPAQLDTQYF.

This chain joins TRBV6-5 and TRBJ2-2; tentatively, D is TRBD1 (6 bases). This CDR3 spans 15 amino acids. V was shortened by 2 bases and J by 4 bases, with 11 bases between the two germline ends. Germline V CDR1 and CDR2: MNHEY, SVGAGI. Here the CDR3 reads CASSYQGRSTGELFF. The CDR3 nucleotides read TGTGCCAGCAGTTACCAGGGGCGGAGCACCGGGGAGCTGTTTTTT.

V and J are TRBV2 and TRBJ1-1; perhaps TRBD1 as D (5 bases). This CDR3 is 11 amino acids long. Per the germline V gene, CDR1 is SNHLY and CDR2 is FYNNEI. Trimming shortened V by 4 bases and J by 7 bases, and 7 bases separated the two germline ends. The CDR3 protein is CASSGDGEAFF. CDR3 bases: TGTGCCAGCAGTGGGGACGGTGAAGCTTTCTTT.

This clone appeared once. CDR3: CASRPTSGGAKTQYF. CDR3 coding DNA: TGTGCCAGCAGGCCCACTAGCGGGGGGGCCAAGACCCAGTACTTC. The chain recombines TRBV13 with TRBJ2-5; TRBD2 matches 13 bases. Per the germline V gene, CDR1 is PRHDT and CDR2 is FYEKMQ (reference sequence). V trimming: 6 bases; J trimming: 6 bases; junction bases outside the gene matches: 7. The CDR3 is 15 residues long.

The gene calls are TRBV28 and TRBJ2-7; D might be TRBD2 (6 bases). CDR1 and CDR2 (germline): MDHEN, SYDVKM. CDR3 length equals 13 residues. The V end lost 8 bases, the J end lost 4 bases, and 15 bases lay between the germline ends. The CDR3 nucleotides are TGTGCCAGCGGTAACGGGAGAAGGTACGAGCAGTACTTC. Encoded protein: CASGNGRRYEQYF. Full variable domain (missing parts from reference TRBV28 and TRBJ2-7): DVKVTQSSRYLVKRTGEKVFLECVQDMDHENMFWYRQDPGLGLRLIYFSYDVKMKEKGDIPEGYSVSREKKERFSLILESASTNQTSMYLCASGNGRRYEQYFGPGTRLTVT.